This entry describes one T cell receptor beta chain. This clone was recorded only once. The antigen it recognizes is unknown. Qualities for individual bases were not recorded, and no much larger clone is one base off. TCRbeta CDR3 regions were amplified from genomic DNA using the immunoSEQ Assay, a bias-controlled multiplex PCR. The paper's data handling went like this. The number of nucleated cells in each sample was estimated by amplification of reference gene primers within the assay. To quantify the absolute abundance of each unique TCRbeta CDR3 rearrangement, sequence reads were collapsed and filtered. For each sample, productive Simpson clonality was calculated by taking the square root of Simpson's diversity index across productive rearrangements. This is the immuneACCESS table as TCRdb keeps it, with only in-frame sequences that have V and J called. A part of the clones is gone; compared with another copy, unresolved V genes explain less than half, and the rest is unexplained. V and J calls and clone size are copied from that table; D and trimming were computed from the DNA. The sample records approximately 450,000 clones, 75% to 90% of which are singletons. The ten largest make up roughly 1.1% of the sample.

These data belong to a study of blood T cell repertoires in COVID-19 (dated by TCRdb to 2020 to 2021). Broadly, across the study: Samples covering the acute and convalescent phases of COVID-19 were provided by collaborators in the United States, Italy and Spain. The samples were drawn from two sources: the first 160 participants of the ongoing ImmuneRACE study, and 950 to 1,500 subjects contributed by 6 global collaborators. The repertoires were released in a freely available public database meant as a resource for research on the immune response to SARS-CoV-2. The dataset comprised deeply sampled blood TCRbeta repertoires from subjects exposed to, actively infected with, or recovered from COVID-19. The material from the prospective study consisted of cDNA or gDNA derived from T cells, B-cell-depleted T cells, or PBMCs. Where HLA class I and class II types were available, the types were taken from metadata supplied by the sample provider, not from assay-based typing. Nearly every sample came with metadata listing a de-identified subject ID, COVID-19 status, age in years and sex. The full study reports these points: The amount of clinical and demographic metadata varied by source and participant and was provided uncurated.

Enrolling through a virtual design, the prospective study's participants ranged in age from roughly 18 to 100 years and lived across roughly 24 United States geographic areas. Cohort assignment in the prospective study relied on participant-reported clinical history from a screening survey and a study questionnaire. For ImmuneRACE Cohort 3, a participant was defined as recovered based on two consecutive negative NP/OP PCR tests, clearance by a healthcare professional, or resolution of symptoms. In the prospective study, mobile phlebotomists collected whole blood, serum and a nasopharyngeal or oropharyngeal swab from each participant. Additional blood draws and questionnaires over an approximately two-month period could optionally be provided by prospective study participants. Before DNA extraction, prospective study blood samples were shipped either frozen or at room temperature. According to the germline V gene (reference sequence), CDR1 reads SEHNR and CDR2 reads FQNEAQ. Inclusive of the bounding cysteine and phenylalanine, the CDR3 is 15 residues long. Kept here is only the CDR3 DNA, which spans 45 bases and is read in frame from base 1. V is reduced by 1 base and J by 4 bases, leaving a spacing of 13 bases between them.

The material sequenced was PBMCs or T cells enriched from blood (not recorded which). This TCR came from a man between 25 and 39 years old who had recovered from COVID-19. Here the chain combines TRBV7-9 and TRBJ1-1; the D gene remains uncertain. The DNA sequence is TGTGCCAGCAGCTTAGATCTCGGGGTTGCCACTGAAGCTTTCTTT. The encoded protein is CASSLDLGVATEAFF.